Given below is one TCR beta chain in context. Its antigen is as yet unknown. This sample was included in a study of shared clonotypes between healthy human individuals. Study-wide context: Per donor, three plates held CD4 naive cells, three held CD4 memory, two held CD8 naive and one held CD8 memory.

Splitting the CD4+ cells yielded a CD45RA+ naive subset and a CD45RA-negative memory subset. Broader study findings: In contrast to clonotypes shared by all four donors, non-shared clonotypes had lower generation probabilities. Memory subsets had estimated richness that was generally smaller than that of naive subsets.

The protocol was immunoSEQ multiplex PCR, while the TCRdb copy is restricted to in-frame clones and leaves out a portion. The table records about 960,000 clones, approximately 76% of them present only once. This CDR3 has 14 amino acids. Trimming pared 7 bases from V and 2 bases from J, leaving 14 bases between. CDR1 and CDR2 from the germline V gene are MDHEN and SYDVKM. This receptor was identified in a man younger than 30 in good health. The sample consisted of memory CD4+ T cells sorted from blood. The subset denotes: CD45RA-negative fraction. The chain recombines TRBV28 with TRBJ1-2; D possibly corresponds to TRBD1 (5 bases). DNA for the CDR3: TGTGCCAGCATGGGGGAGGGGAGGAACTATGGCTACACCTTC. Translating gives CASMGEGRNYGYTF.